Below, one TCR beta chain is given with its context. The target antigen is unknown. The genes and germline here are from mouse. The read ends 1 residue shy of where the CDR3 ends; the end is completed using the germline J gene. The CDR3 consists of 15 residues. The V segment lost 6 bases and the J segment 0 bases; nucleotides outside the gene matches: 3. Germline lookup yields CDR1 FNHDT and CDR2 SITEND (reference sequence). Generated by immunoSEQ multiplex PCR, the TCRdb table keeps only in-frame clones and is missing some. The sample carries about 48,000 clones, around 73% recorded once. This specimen belongs to a study of tissue T cells after allogeneic stem cell transplantation. Points from the study as a whole: Across patients, clones rarely overlapped, yet motif clusters were shared tissue-specifically.

The rearrangement links TRBV19 to TRBJ2-4; TRBD1 matches 11 bases. This sequence was found in a pool of C57BL/6 mice in good health. The sequenced sample was sorted cells pooled from one or two spleens. The CDR3 loop reads CASTRDRGSQNTLYF. CDR3 bases read: TGTGCCAGCACCCGGGACAGGGGGAGTCAAAACACCTTGTAC.